This TCR beta chain was documented in a study of CD8 T cells in ankylosing spondylitis. Per the germline V gene, CDR1 is MNHEY and CDR2 is SMNVEV (reference sequence). CDR3 length: 12 amino acids. Between the trimmed V and J ends, which lost 9 bases and 7 bases, there was a span of 10 bases. This clonotype was seen repeatedly, ten times or more. The target antigen is unknown. TCRdb called the 5' RACE reads again in MiXCR, with one record for every CDR3 protein. The sample carries fewer than 550,000 distinct CDR3 sequences, about 5.4% recorded once. Points from the study as a whole: Matched ankylosing spondylitis synovial fluid reportedly showed significant enrichment of disease-linked clones. A TCR beta motif made of 7 to 9 highly homologous variants seemed typical of ankylosing spondylitis blood.

J is TRBJ1-6 and V is TRBV27; D unresolved. Sequencing was performed on blood, either unsorted or a sorted T cell fraction (not recorded which). The receptor comes from a male donor with ankylosing spondylitis. In DNA, the CDR3 is TGTGCCAGTGGACTGATAAATTCACCCCTCCACTTT. It encodes CASGLINSPLHF.